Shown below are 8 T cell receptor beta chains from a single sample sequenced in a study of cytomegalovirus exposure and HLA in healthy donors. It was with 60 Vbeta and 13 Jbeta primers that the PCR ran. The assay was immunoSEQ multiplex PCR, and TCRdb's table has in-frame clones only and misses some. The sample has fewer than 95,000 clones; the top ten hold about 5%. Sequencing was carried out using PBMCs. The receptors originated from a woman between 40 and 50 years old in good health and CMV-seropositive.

Written as DNA, the CDR3 is TGCGCCAGCAGCCAAGTCTTCACAGGGAGTAACTATGGCTACACCTTC. Its protein is CASSQVFTGSNYGYTF. This chain uses TRBV4-1 with TRBJ1-2; D possibly corresponds to TRBD1 (6 bases). There are 16 residues in the CDR3. Germline V CDR1 and CDR2: MGHRA, YSYEKL. V lost 1 base to trimming and J lost 1 base, with 13 bases between them.

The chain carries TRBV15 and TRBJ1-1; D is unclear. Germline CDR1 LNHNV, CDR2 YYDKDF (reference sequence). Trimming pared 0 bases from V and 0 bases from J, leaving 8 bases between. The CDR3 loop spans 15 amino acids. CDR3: CATSRDPGLNTEAFF. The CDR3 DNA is TGTGCCACCAGCAGAGATCCGGGGTTGAACACTGAAGCTTTCTTT. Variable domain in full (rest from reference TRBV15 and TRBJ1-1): DAMVIQNPRYQVTQFGKPVTLSCSQTLNHNVMYWYQQKSSQAPKLLFHYYDKDFNNEADTPDNFQSRRPNTSFCFLDIRSPGLGDTAMYLCATSRDPGLNTEAFFGQGTRLTVV.

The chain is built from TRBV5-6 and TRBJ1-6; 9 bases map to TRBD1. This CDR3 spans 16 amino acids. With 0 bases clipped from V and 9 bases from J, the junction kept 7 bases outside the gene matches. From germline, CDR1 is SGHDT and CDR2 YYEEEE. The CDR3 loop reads CASSLDRDRVRSPLHF. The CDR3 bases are TGTGCCAGCAGCTTGGACCGGGACAGGGTCCGTTCACCCCTCCACTTT.

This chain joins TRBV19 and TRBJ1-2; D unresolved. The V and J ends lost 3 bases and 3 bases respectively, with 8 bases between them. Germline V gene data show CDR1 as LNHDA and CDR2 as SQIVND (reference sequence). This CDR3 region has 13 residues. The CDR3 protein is CASSIRAYYGYTF. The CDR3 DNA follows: TGTGCCAGTAGTATTAGAGCCTACTATGGCTACACCTTC.

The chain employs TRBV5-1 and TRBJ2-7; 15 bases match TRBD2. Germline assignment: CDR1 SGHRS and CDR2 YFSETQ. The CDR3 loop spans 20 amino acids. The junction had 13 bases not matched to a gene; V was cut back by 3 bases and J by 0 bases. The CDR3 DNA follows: TGCGCCAGCAGCTCTCCCTTGGGGACTAGCGGGAGGAGGGCCTCCTACGAGCAGTACTTC. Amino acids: CASSSPLGTSGRRASYEQYF.

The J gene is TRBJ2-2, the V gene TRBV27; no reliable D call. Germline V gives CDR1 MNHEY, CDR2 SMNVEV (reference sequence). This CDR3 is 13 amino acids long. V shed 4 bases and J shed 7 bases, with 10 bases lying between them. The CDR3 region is CASSYSGVGELFF. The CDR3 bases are TGTGCCAGCAGTTACTCTGGAGTCGGGGAGCTGTTTTTT.

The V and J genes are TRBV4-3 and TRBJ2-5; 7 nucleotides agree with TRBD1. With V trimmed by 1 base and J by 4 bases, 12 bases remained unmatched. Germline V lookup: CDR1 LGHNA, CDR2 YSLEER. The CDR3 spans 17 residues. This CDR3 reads CASSQGVGRGSGETQYF. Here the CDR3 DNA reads TGCGCCAGCAGCCAAGGAGTCGGCAGGGGGTCAGGAGAGACCCAGTACTTC.

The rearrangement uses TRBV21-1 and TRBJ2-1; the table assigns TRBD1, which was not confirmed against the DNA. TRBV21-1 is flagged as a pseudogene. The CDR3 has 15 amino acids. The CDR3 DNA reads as TGTGCCAGCAGCTGGACAGGAGGCTCCTACAATGAGCAGTTCTTC. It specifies CASSWTGGSYNEQFF.